This passage covers 29 T cell receptor beta chains from one sample sequenced in a study of CD8 T cells in Susac syndrome. RNA was extracted with the RNeasy kit, and a quantity of roughly 0.5 to 1 ug was reverse transcribed using random hexamers. MiXCR, applied by TCRdb to the immunoSEQ multiplex PCR reads, yields one record per CDR3 protein. The profile shows 80,000 or so distinct CDR3 sequences, roughly 93% of them singletons. The sequencing sample was made of CD8+ T cells from PBMCs. The receptor set was obtained from a human donor in good health.

This clonotype was picked up one time. The rearrangement uses TRBV12-3 or TRBV12-4 and TRBJ1-3, with D possibly TRBD1 on 5 matching bases. Deletions cut 3 bases from V and 7 bases from J, with 13 bases between. The CDR3 spans 14 residues. CDR3 sequence (DNA): TGTGCCAGCAGTTTTCCAGGGTGGGAGAACACCATATATTTT. Residues: CASSFPGWENTIYF.

V usage is TRBV13 and J usage is TRBJ2-7; D ambiguous. V lost 1 base and J 6 bases, leaving 7 bases between the germline ends. The germline V gene has CDR1 PRHDT and CDR2 FYEKMQ (reference sequence). The CDR3 is 12 amino acids. CDR3 in DNA: TGTGCCAGCAGCTTAGACGCGGCCGAGCAGTACTTC. Protein sequence: CASSLDAAEQYF.

Worth noting for this clonotype: The junction departs from germline at one end; a sequencing error may be responsible. V and J are TRBV5-6 and TRBJ1-1; D is unclear. Germline V gene lookup returns CDR1 SGHDT and CDR2 YYEEEE. The CDR3 has 12 amino acids. CDR3 region: CASSLVGTEVFF. DNA for the CDR3: TGTGCCAGCAGCTTAGTCGGAACTGAAGTTTTCTTT.

This sequence joins TRBV5-1 and TRBJ2-7; 7 bases are a match to TRBD1. The CDR3 has 13 amino acids. Germline-derived CDR1 and CDR2 are SGHRS and YFSETQ. Trimming cost V 6 bases and J 3 bases; bases outside gene matches: 6. In DNA, the CDR3 is TGCGCCAGCACGACGTCAGGGGGCTACGAGCAGTACTTC. Its protein product is CASTTSGGYEQYF. Full variable domain (remainder filled in from reference TRBV5-1 and TRBJ2-7): KAGVTQTPRYLIKTRGQQVTLSCSPISGHRSVSWYQQTPGQGLQFLFEYFSETQRNKGNFPGRFSGRQFSNSRSEMNVSTLELGDSALYLCASTTSGGYEQYFGPGTRLTVT.

The chain carries TRBV25-1 and TRBJ1-2; 7 nucleotides match TRBD1. CDR1 is MGHDK, CDR2 SYGVNS, per germline. This CDR3 spans 11 amino acids. J was trimmed by 8 bases and V by 10 bases; bases with no gene match: 7. The CDR3 coding sequence is TGTGCCACTGGGACAGTTTGGGGCTACACCTTC. The encoded protein is CATGTVWGYTF.

The chain has TRBV4-1 and TRBJ2-1, with 8 bases lining up with TRBD2. The trim removed 4 bases at V and 4 bases at J, leaving 6 bases unmatched. This CDR3 spans 15 amino acids. Germline-derived CDR1 and CDR2 are MGHRA and YSYEKL. CDR3 nucleotide sequence: TGCGCCAGCAGCCCTACTAGCGGACTATACAATGAGCAGTTCTTC. Translating gives CASSPTSGLYNEQFF.

The genes are TRBV12-5 and TRBJ2-5, with TRBD2 as a possible D gene (6 bases). The CDR3 covers 12 residues. V shed 6 bases and J shed 2 bases, with 7 bases lying between them. The germline V gene has CDR1 LGHNT and CDR2 FRNRAP. In DNA, the CDR3 is TGTGCTAGTGGGGAGGGGCAAGAGACCCAGTACTTC. Translated: CASGEGQETQYF.

The sample holds a few counts of this clonotype. The chain combines TRBV12-3 or TRBV12-4 with TRBJ1-1, with D possibly matching TRBD1 (5 bases). This CDR3 contains 12 residues. Deletions cut 5 bases from V and 3 bases from J, with 7 bases between. CDR3 loop: CASSQGDTEAFF. CDR3 DNA: TGTGCCAGCAGTCAGGGTGACACTGAAGCTTTCTTT.

The V and J genes are TRBV7-3 and TRBJ2-1; 9 bases agree with TRBD2. CDR1 is SGHTA, CDR2 FQGTGA, per germline. Trimming took 2 bases from V and 0 from J; bases not matched to a gene: 5. The CDR3 length is 17 residues. In DNA, the CDR3 is TGTGCCAGCAGCTTAGTACCTAGCGGGGACTCCTACAATGAGCAGTTCTTC. Translated, it gives CASSLVPSGDSYNEQFF.

J is TRBJ2-1 and V is TRBV7-9, with 14 bases that match TRBD2. V lost 1 base and J lost 9; bases outside the gene matches: 8. CDR1 is SEHNR and CDR2 is FQNEAQ in the germline V gene (reference sequence). The CDR3 consists of 17 residues. CDR3 DNA sequence: TGTGCCAGCAGCTTAGAGGGACTAGCGGGAGAAATGGGTGAGCAGTTCTTC. Translation gives CASSLEGLAGEMGEQFF.

In DNA, the CDR3 is TGTGCCAGCAGCCCGGGACAGGGTATTGAGCAGTTCTTC. It codes for CASSPGQGIEQFF. V gene TRBV11-3 combines with J gene TRBJ2-1; 9 bases line up with TRBD1. The V gene end was trimmed by 5 bases and the J gene end by 9 bases; junction bases not matched to a gene: 5. The CDR3 length is 13 residues. Per the germline V gene, CDR1 is SGHNT and CDR2 is YENEEA.

For the CDR3, the DNA is TGTGCCAGCACCAGAGGGCTAGCGACAGATACGCAGTATTTT. The encoded protein is CASTRGLATDTQYF. The genes are TRBV2 and TRBJ2-3; D might be TRBD2 (6 bases). CDR3 length equals 14 residues. Germline CDR1 and CDR2: SNHLY and FYNNEI. The V gene lost 7 bases and the J gene lost 3 bases, with 14 bases spanning the gap.

The J gene is TRBJ1-3, the V gene TRBV23-1, with TRBD1 matching over 11 bases. TRBV23-1 is an ORF, with its function uncertain. Losses at the gene ends were 5 bases for V and 0 bases for J; bases not matched to a gene: 9. CDR3 length: 18 residues. CDR3: CASSAPGTGGHSGNTIYF. In DNA, the CDR3 is TGCGCCAGCAGTGCCCCCGGGACAGGGGGTCACTCTGGAAACACCATATATTTT.

This clonotype has a single count. This chain links TRBV15 with TRBJ2-4; 10 bases are shared with TRBD1. The germline gives CDR1 LNHNV, CDR2 YYDKDF (reference sequence). CDR3 size: 19 residues. The V gene end was trimmed by 0 bases and the J gene end by 1 base; junction bases not matched to a gene: 9. Written as DNA, the CDR3 is TGTGCCACCAGCAGAGAGGCTTTGGGACAGGGGCTGGCCAAAAACATTCAGTACTTC. It yields the protein CATSREALGQGLAKNIQYF.

The chain couples TRBV7-7 to TRBJ2-1; possibly TRBD1 for D (6 bases). The CDR3 runs 15 residues. Germline V gives CDR1 SSHAT, CDR2 FNYEAQ (reference sequence). With 0 bases removed from V and 7 bases from J, the gap between germline ends came to 13 bases. CDR3 coding DNA: TGTGCCAGCAGCTTAGCGGTGGGGGCTGGGAATGAGCAGTTCTTC. It translates to CASSLAVGAGNEQFF.

J is TRBJ2-1 and V is TRBV28; TRBD2 aligns across 9 bases. The CDR3 is made up of 15 amino acids. V was clipped by 4 bases and J by 4 bases; unmatched bases: 5. The germline gives CDR1 MDHEN, CDR2 SYDVKM. CDR3 amino acids: CASSSGTSRYNEQFF. CDR3 sequence (DNA): TGTGCCAGCAGTTCGGGGACTAGCAGGTACAATGAGCAGTTCTTC.

The rearrangement links TRBV12-3 or TRBV12-4 to TRBJ1-1; the D is unclear. The CDR3 contains 13 residues. The ends were cut back, 6 bases at V and 3 bases at J, with 11 bases in the middle. Here the CDR3 reads CASRYQAYTEAFF. The DNA of the CDR3 is TGTGCCAGCAGATATCAGGCATACACTGAAGCTTTCTTT.

J is TRBJ1-2 and V is TRBV27; 8 bases map to TRBD1. The CDR3 loop spans 13 amino acids. Germline CDR1 is MNHEY and CDR2 is SMNVEV (reference sequence). V shed 5 bases and J 6 bases; nucleotides not matched to a gene: 5. This chain's CDR3 is CASSHGTGNGYTF. The DNA of the CDR3 is TGTGCCAGCAGTCACGGGACAGGCAATGGCTACACCTTC.

The chain combines TRBV5-1 with TRBJ1-5, with 8 bases aligning to TRBD1. The ends lost 4 bases at V and 5 bases at J; junction bases unmatched: 5. The CDR3 has 14 residues. The germline V gene has CDR1 SGHRS and CDR2 YFSETQ. The CDR3 region is CASSLDRGDQPQHF. CDR3 sequence (DNA): TGCGCCAGCAGCCTAGACAGGGGTGATCAGCCCCAGCATTTT.

The rearrangement joins TRBV9 to TRBJ1-1; a possible D gene is TRBD1 (5 bases). Deletions cut 3 bases from V and 1 base from J, with 13 bases between. The germline CDR1 and CDR2 sequences are SGDLS and YYNGEE. This CDR3 has 15 amino acids. The chain's CDR3 is CASSASGRKNTEAFF. The DNA for the CDR3 is TGTGCCAGCAGCGCCTCGGGACGGAAGAACACTGAAGCTTTCTTT.

V gene TRBV24-1 combines with J gene TRBJ2-1; either TRBD1 or TRBD2 may fit D (5 bases each). There are 14 residues in the CDR3. CDR1 is KGHDR and CDR2 is SFDVKD in the germline V gene. The V end was cut by 4 bases, the J end by 6 bases, with 12 bases between. The CDR3 is CATSESRDLNEQFF. CDR3 DNA sequence: TGTGCCACCAGTGAGTCCCGGGACCTCAATGAGCAGTTCTTC.

This rearrangement joins TRBV9 to TRBJ2-3, with D perhaps matching TRBD2 (5 bases). V was clipped by 1 base and J by 4 bases, with 10 bases between them. Germline V lookup: CDR1 SGDLS, CDR2 YYNGEE. The CDR3 loop spans 14 amino acids. Here the CDR3 DNA reads TGTGCCAGCAGCGTATCCGGGGTCCCAGATACGCAGTATTTT. This translates into CASSVSGVPDTQYF. The complete variable domain, with remaining parts taken from reference TRBV9 and TRBJ2-3, reads DSGVTQTPKHLITATGQRVTLRCSPRSGDLSVYWYQQSLDQGLQFLIQYYNGEERAKGNILERFSAQQFPDLHSELNLSSLELGDSALYFCASSVSGVPDTQYFGPGTRLTVL.

This clonotype was observed a few times. The chain recombines TRBV20-1 with TRBJ2-7, with 7 bases matching TRBD2. Germline V lookup: CDR1 DFQATT, CDR2 SNEGSKA (reference sequence). The CDR3 has 13 amino acids. The trim removed 6 bases at V and 0 bases at J, leaving 5 bases unmatched. The CDR3 sequence is CSATGTNSYEQYV. The DNA for the CDR3 is TGCAGTGCCACCGGGACTAACTCCTACGAGCAGTACGTC.

The chain links TRBV7-9 to TRBJ2-1; 12 bases fit TRBD2. Germline CDR1 is SEHNR and CDR2 is FQNEAQ (reference sequence). V shed 4 bases, J shed 2 bases, and the junction held 6 bases outside the gene matches. The CDR3 covers 17 residues. CDR3 region: CASSSRLAGEAYNEQFF. CDR3 in DNA: TGTGCCAGCAGCTCTCGACTAGCGGGAGAGGCCTACAATGAGCAGTTCTTC.

The chain couples TRBV28 to TRBJ2-1; 8 nucleotides line up with TRBD2. Germline assignment: CDR1 MDHEN and CDR2 SYDVKM. The CDR3 spans 16 residues. V lost 4 bases and J lost 4; bases outside the gene matches: 9. As DNA, the CDR3 is TGTGCCAGCAGTTACCAACTAGCGGCCCCTTACAATGAGCAGTTCTTC. Translated, it gives CASSYQLAAPYNEQFF.

As for this clonotype: An end of the junction differs from the germline gene, which may be a read error. The V and J genes are TRBV13 and TRBJ2-3, with TRBD2 identical over 7 bases. Per the germline V gene, CDR1 is PRHDT and CDR2 is FYEKMQ (reference sequence). The CDR3 runs 16 residues. CDR3 loop: CASSFLSGVGGDTQFF. The CDR3 nucleotides read TGTGCCAGCAGCTTTTTGAGCGGGGTCGGGGGAGATACGCAGTTTTTT.

CDR3 loop: CATSSREEAEAFF. The DNA of the CDR3 is TGTGCCACCAGCAGTCGGGAGGAGGCTGAAGCTTTCTTT. The rearrangement joins TRBV15 to TRBJ1-1; D is ambiguous. The CDR3 has 13 amino acids. CDR1 and CDR2 from the germline V gene are LNHNV and YYDKDF (reference sequence). Trimming left V 3 bases short and J 6 bases short, with 11 bases between. The full variable domain, its missing parts supplied by reference TRBV15 and TRBJ1-1, is DAMVIQNPRYQVTQFGKPVTLSCSQTLNHNVMYWYQQKSSQAPKLLFHYYDKDFNNEADTPDNFQSRRPNTSFCFLDIRSPGLGDTAMYLCATSSREEAEAFFGQGTRLTVV.

The J gene is TRBJ1-1, the V gene TRBV20-1, with TRBD1 matching 7 bases. The CDR3 spans 13 residues. Trimming removed 6 bases from V and 4 bases from J; junction bases left unmatched: 8. CDR1 and CDR2 (germline): DFQATT, SNEGSKA (reference sequence). The CDR3 loop reads CSAVRQGGTEAFF. The CDR3 nucleotides read TGCAGTGCCGTGAGACAGGGTGGCACTGAAGCTTTCTTT.

This chain joins TRBV21-1 and TRBJ2-7; TRBD1 is taken as the D call from the table, unchecked against the DNA. TRBV21-1 is a pseudogene segment. The CDR3 runs to 16 residues. The CDR3: CASSNGTGQGFHEQYV. CDR3 nucleotide sequence: TGTGCCAGCAGCAACGGGACGGGACAGGGGTTCCACGAGCAGTACGTC.